These 32 T cell receptor beta chains share one sample of origin, sequenced in a study of shared clonotypes between healthy human individuals. TCRdb keeps only in-frame clones here, not all; method: immunoSEQ multiplex PCR. The sample gives 950,000 to 1,100,000 clones, around 82% of which show up once; 0.55% to 0.7% is in the top ten. The specimen was memory CD4+ T cells from PBMCs. Stated subset: CD45RA-negative fraction. These receptors all come from a man aged 18 to 29 in good health. Some clones in this sample may be carry-over from other donors' samples.

The chain has TRBV30 and TRBJ2-7, with 9 bases fitting TRBD1. CDR1 is GTSNPN and CDR2 is SVGIG in the germline V gene (reference sequence). The length of the CDR3 is 15 residues. J gave up 1 base and V 2 bases, and 6 bases lay outside the gene matches. CDR3 sequence: CAWSRKDRGSYEQYF. In DNA, the CDR3 is TGTGCCTGGAGTCGTAAGGACAGGGGTTCCTACGAGCAGTACTTC.

The chain employs TRBV4-1 and TRBJ1-2, with D uncertain. The V gene's germline CDR1 is MGHRA and CDR2 YSYEKL. The CDR3 extends over 14 amino acids. V was trimmed by 1 base and J by 4 bases, leaving 10 bases between them. The CDR3 protein is CASSQVQPLYGYTF. Here the CDR3 DNA reads TGCGCCAGCAGCCAAGTGCAGCCCCTCTATGGCTACACCTTC.

The rearrangement uses TRBV6-6 and TRBJ2-7; 7 bases map to TRBD1. V was clipped by 5 bases and J by 2 bases; unmatched bases: 9. CDR3 length: 15 amino acids. Looked up from germline, CDR1 is MNHNY and CDR2 is SVGAGI (reference sequence). The CDR3, as DNA: TGTGCCAGCAGTACTAGACAGGGCCATACCTACGAGCAGTACTTC. Protein sequence: CASSTRQGHTYEQYF.

Remarks on this clone: This may be a read error, as it is one base from a much larger clone. The gene calls are TRBV5-6 and TRBJ1-2; TRBD1 is a possible D gene (5 bases). This CDR3 is 13 amino acids long. Germline V lookup: CDR1 SGHDT, CDR2 YYEEEE. Trimming left V 4 bases short and J 4 bases short, with 11 bases between. CDR3 residues: CASSPGGVYGYTF. The DNA of the CDR3 is TGTGCCAGCAGCCCCGGGGGGGTCTATGGCTACACCTTC.

The chain combines TRBV6-1 with TRBJ2-7; no definite D call. Per the germline V gene, CDR1 is MNHNS and CDR2 is SASEGT. With 8 bases removed from V and 0 bases from J, the gap between germline ends came to 14 bases. This CDR3 region has 14 residues. CDR3 loop: CASSADGASYEQYF. CDR3 nucleotide sequence: TGTGCCAGCTCCGCGGACGGAGCCTCCTACGAGCAGTACTTC.

The chain employs TRBV7-9 and TRBJ2-2; perhaps TRBD1 as D (6 bases). The length of the CDR3 is 15 residues. Germline V gene data show CDR1 as SEHNR and CDR2 as FQNEAQ (reference sequence). The V end was cut by 5 bases, the J end by 6 bases, with 16 bases between. CDR3 sequence (DNA): TGTGCCAGCAGCCCATCACAGGGTTGGGCCGGGGAGCTGTTTTTT. This translates into CASSPSQGWAGELFF.

The chain combines TRBV10-1 with TRBJ2-7, with D possibly being TRBD2 (6 bases). V shed 0 bases and J shed 0 bases, with 12 bases lying between them. This CDR3 has 16 amino acids. In germline, CDR1 is WNHNN, CDR2 SYGVQD (reference sequence). This CDR3 is CASSESIRGSSYEQYF. CDR3 in DNA: TGCGCCAGCAGTGAGTCGATACGGGGGAGCTCCTACGAGCAGTACTTC.

This clone was seen repeatedly, ten times or more. The chain recombines TRBV28 with TRBJ2-6, with D perhaps matching TRBD2 (5 bases). Trimming left V 4 bases short and J 4 bases short, with 14 bases between. The CDR3 extends over 16 amino acids. Germline values: CDR1 MDHEN, CDR2 SYDVKM. This CDR3 is CASSSPSPGGANVLTF. The CDR3 nucleotides are TGTGCCAGCAGTTCCCCAAGCCCGGGGGGGGCCAACGTCCTGACTTTC.

This rearrangement joins TRBV11-2 to TRBJ1-5; 8 nucleotides match TRBD1. Germline lookup yields CDR1 SGHAT and CDR2 FQNNGV. CDR3 length equals 13 residues. Losses at the gene ends were 0 bases for V and 14 bases for J; bases not matched to a gene: 6. This chain's CDR3 is CASSLDPGQGKHF. The DNA of the CDR3 is TGTGCCAGCAGCTTAGATCCTGGACAGGGCAAGCATTTT. The whole variable domain, remainder taken from reference TRBV11-2 and TRBJ1-5, is EAGVAQSPRYKIIEKRQSVAFWCNPISGHATLYWYQQILGQGPKLLIQFQNNGVVDDSQLPKDRFSAERLKGVDSTLKIQPAKLEDSAVYLCASSLDPGQGKHFGDGTRLSIL.

The chain uses TRBV7-2 and TRBJ2-7, with TRBD2 as a possible D gene (5 bases). V was clipped by 5 bases and J by 3 bases, with 17 bases between them. The CDR3 sequence is 15 residues long. The V gene's germline CDR1 is SGHTA and CDR2 FQGNSA. CDR3 sequence: CASSPSLVQGYEQYF. In nucleotides, the CDR3 is TGTGCCAGCAGCCCGTCACTAGTCCAAGGCTACGAGCAGTACTTC.

Worth noting for this clone: This may come from a read error, since a much larger clone is one base off. V usage is TRBV2 and J usage is TRBJ2-7; D unclear. With 6 bases removed from V and 4 bases from J, the gap between germline ends came to 7 bases. The V gene's germline CDR1 is SNHLY and CDR2 FYNNEI. This CDR3 is 11 amino acids long. The CDR3 sequence: CASSSGYEQYF. The CDR3 bases are TGTGCCAGCAGCTCAGGTTACGAGCAGTACTTC.

This chain joins TRBV30 and TRBJ2-4, with TRBD2 matching 7 bases. Trimming removed 3 bases from V and 7 bases from J; junction bases left unmatched: 9. The CDR3 spans 14 residues. Looked up from germline, CDR1 is GTSNPN and CDR2 is SVGIG (reference sequence). Written as DNA, the CDR3 is TGTGCCTGGAGACCAAGCGGGGCAAGTAACATTCAGTACTTC. Protein product: CAWRPSGASNIQYF.

The CDR3 reads CASSLEGGTQYF. The CDR3, as DNA: TGTGCCAGCAGCCTCGAAGGAGGTACGCAGTATTTT. The chain uses TRBV7-9 and TRBJ2-3; D possibly corresponds to TRBD2 (5 bases). V was shortened by 5 bases and J by 8 bases, with 11 bases between the two germline ends. Germline values: CDR1 SEHNR, CDR2 FQNEAQ (reference sequence). CDR3 length: 12 amino acids.

This clone was seen a single time. The rearrangement uses TRBV12-5 and TRBJ1-5; D gene uncertain. CDR1 is LGHNT, CDR2 FRNRAP, per germline. This CDR3 has 13 amino acids. Trimming shortened V by 1 base and J by 9 bases, and 10 bases separated the two germline ends. The CDR3 spells CASGLGTSRPQHF. CDR3 bases: TGTGCTAGTGGTTTGGGGACCTCTCGGCCCCAGCATTTT.

The chain has TRBV5-1 and TRBJ1-5; D is undetermined. Germline V lookup: CDR1 SGHRS, CDR2 YFSETQ. Trimming shortened V by 2 bases and J by 2 bases, and 11 bases separated the two germline ends. This CDR3 region has 15 residues. CDR3 nucleotide sequence: TGCGCCAGCAGCTTATCCTCCGGGGGCAATCAGCCCCAGCATTTT. Amino acid sequence: CASSLSSGGNQPQHF.

The genes are TRBV5-1 and TRBJ1-1; 7 bases map to TRBD1. Per the germline V gene, CDR1 is SGHRS and CDR2 is YFSETQ. CDR3 size: 15 residues. V lost 6 bases to trimming and J lost 3 bases; unmatched junction nucleotides: 11. Here the CDR3 reads CASIRGGAGDTEAFF. The CDR3 nucleotides read TGCGCCAGCATAAGAGGGGGCGCGGGCGACACTGAAGCTTTCTTT.

V and J are TRBV6-1 and TRBJ2-1; 7 bases match TRBD1. Germline CDR1 is MNHNS and CDR2 is SASEGT. Trimming took 7 bases from V and 2 from J; bases not matched to a gene: 8. CDR3 length: 15 residues. CDR3 nucleotide sequence: TGTGCCAGCATTCCGCACAGGGGCACCTACAATGAGCAGTTCTTC. Its translation: CASIPHRGTYNEQFF.

The CDR3 reads CASSYLGPPYEQYF. The CDR3 DNA sequence: TGTGCCAGCAGTTATTTGGGACCGCCGTACGAGCAGTACTTC. The rearrangement links TRBV27 to TRBJ2-7; D is tentatively TRBD1 or TRBD2 (5 bases each). Germline V gene data show CDR1 as MNHEY and CDR2 as SMNVEV (reference sequence). There are 14 residues in the CDR3. V was shortened by 4 bases and J by 4 bases, with 14 bases between the two germline ends.

This chain connects TRBV10-2 to TRBJ2-3; D possibly corresponds to TRBD2 (5 bases). CDR3 length equals 15 residues. Looked up from germline, CDR1 is WSHSY and CDR2 is SAAADI. Trimming cost V 1 base and J 2 bases, with 10 bases left between them. Here the CDR3 DNA reads TGCGCCAGCAGTGAGTTACTGAGGGACACAGATACGCAGTATTTT. This codes for CASSELLRDTDTQYF.

This rearrangement joins TRBV5-6 to TRBJ2-7; D is possibly TRBD1 (6 bases). From germline, CDR1 is SGHDT and CDR2 YYEEEE. V lost 2 bases and J lost 6, with 15 bases in between. The CDR3 has 14 residues. The chain's CDR3 is CASSFAQGLAEQYF. In DNA form, the CDR3 reads TGTGCCAGCAGCTTCGCTCAGGGGTTGGCCGAGCAGTACTTC.

The chain combines TRBV5-6 with TRBJ1-4; TRBD1 matches at 9 bases. The CDR3 runs to 17 residues. V lost 0 bases, J lost 8 bases, and 11 bases stayed unmatched. In germline, CDR1 is SGHDT, CDR2 YYEEEE. Here the CDR3 DNA reads TGTGCCAGCAGCTTGGAAACAGGGGGCGCCATCGAAGAAAAACTGTTTTTT. It yields the protein CASSLETGGAIEEKLFF.

This clone was picked up a small number of times. The V gene is TRBV11-1, the J gene TRBJ1-1; unclear D gene. With 1 base removed from V and 8 bases from J, the gap between germline ends came to 8 bases. Germline V gives CDR1 SGHAT, CDR2 FQDESV (reference sequence). The CDR3 consists of 12 residues. The CDR3 DNA reads as TGTGCCAGCAGCTTAGATGGCGGGGAAGCTTTCTTT. Amino acid sequence: CASSLDGGEAFF.

Worth noting for this clone: The same CDR3 arises from other DNA sequences in this sample as well. This chain links TRBV6-6 with TRBJ1-3; D is unclear. The germline V gene has CDR1 MNHNY and CDR2 SVGAGI (reference sequence). The CDR3 is 14 residues long. The ends were cut back, 0 bases at V and 3 bases at J, with 6 bases in the middle. The CDR3 DNA is TGTGCCAGCAGTTACTCGACGGGTGGAAACACCATATATTTT. This sequence encodes CASSYSTGGNTIYF.

The chain joins TRBV2 to TRBJ2-7; no definite D call. CDR1 is SNHLY and CDR2 is FYNNEI in the germline V gene. This CDR3 is 11 amino acids long. Trimming pared 8 bases from V and 2 bases from J, leaving 7 bases between. In DNA form, the CDR3 reads TGTGCCAGCCGGCCGGCCTACGAGCAGTACTTC. Encoded protein: CASRPAYEQYF. Looking up the rest from reference TRBV2 and TRBJ2-7 gives the full variable domain: EPEVTQTPSHQVTQMGQEVILRCVPISNHLYFYWYRQILGQKVEFLVSFYNNEISEKSEIFDDQFSVERPDGSNFTLKIRSTKLEDSAMYFCASRPAYEQYFGPGTRLTVT.

The chain joins TRBV4-1 to TRBJ2-5; 7 nucleotides line up with TRBD2. Trimming took 0 bases from V and 5 from J; bases not matched to a gene: 12. The V gene's germline CDR1 is MGHRA and CDR2 YSYEKL. The CDR3 loop spans 17 amino acids. The CDR3 protein is CASSQEWAGAPGETQYF. Here the CDR3 DNA reads TGCGCCAGCAGCCAAGAATGGGCGGGAGCTCCCGGGGAGACCCAGTACTTC.

In DNA form, the CDR3 reads TGTGCCAGCAGAGGTGGCCCGGGACTGGGTAGAGAGACCCAGTACTTC. Its translation is CASRGGPGLGRETQYF. The rearrangement links TRBV28 to TRBJ2-5; D possibly corresponds to TRBD2 (6 bases). This CDR3 comprises 16 residues. Germline assignment: CDR1 MDHEN and CDR2 SYDVKM. V was clipped by 6 bases and J by 4 bases, with 21 bases between them.

V usage is TRBV7-9 and J usage is TRBJ2-1; unclear D gene. Trimming stripped 7 bases from V and 9 bases from J, with 10 bases between. The CDR3 consists of 11 residues. Germline CDR1 is SEHNR and CDR2 is FQNEAQ (reference sequence). The CDR3 region is CASNPPSEQFF. The DNA of the CDR3 is TGTGCCAGCAACCCTCCGTCTGAGCAGTTCTTC.

This rearrangement joins TRBV30 to TRBJ2-5, with 10 bases fitting TRBD1. The V segment lost 5 bases and the J segment 5 bases; nucleotides outside the gene matches: 8. Germline V gene sequence: CDR1 GTSNPN, CDR2 SVGIG (reference sequence). CDR3 length equals 14 residues. The CDR3 sequence: CAWLKTGGAETQYF. The CDR3 DNA reads TGTGCCTGGTTGAAGACAGGGGGCGCGGAGACCCAGTACTTC.

This sequence joins TRBV5-1 and TRBJ1-2; TRBD1 matches 12 bases. Germline V gene data show CDR1 as SGHRS and CDR2 as YFSETQ. The CDR3 loop spans 16 amino acids. Trimming cost V 3 bases and J 4 bases; bases outside gene matches: 7. This CDR3 reads CASSSTGTGGAYGYTF. The CDR3 coding sequence is TGCGCCAGCAGCTCAACCGGGACAGGGGGCGCCTATGGCTACACCTTC.

This clone was seen only a few times. The chain has TRBV5-4 and TRBJ2-7; maybe TRBD1 (5 bases). Germline CDR1 SGHNT, CDR2 YYREEE (reference sequence). V shed 0 bases and J shed 0 bases, with 13 bases lying between them. This CDR3 has 16 amino acids. This CDR3 reads CASSLGVRGSSYEQYF. The CDR3 nucleotides are TGTGCCAGCAGCTTGGGGGTTAGGGGTAGCTCCTACGAGCAGTACTTC. The whole variable domain, remainder taken from reference TRBV5-4 and TRBJ2-7, is ETGVTQSPTHLIKTRGQQVTLRCSSQSGHNTVSWYQQALGQGPQFIFQYYREEENGRGNFPPRFSGLQFPNYSSELNVNALELDDSALYLCASSLGVRGSSYEQYFGPGTRLTVT.

V usage is TRBV28 and J usage is TRBJ2-7, with D tentatively TRBD2 (5 bases). V was trimmed by 6 bases and J by 1 base, leaving 10 bases between them. This CDR3 comprises 13 residues. CDR1 MDHEN and CDR2 SYDVKM come from the germline V gene. CDR3 nucleotide sequence: TGTGCCAGCAGGGAGGACGGATCCTACGAGCAGTACTTC. Protein sequence: CASREDGSYEQYF.

On this clone itself: Different DNA sequences within this sample yield the same CDR3. The chain recombines TRBV11-2 with TRBJ2-1; no definite D call. CDR1 is SGHAT and CDR2 is FQNNGV in the germline V gene. The CDR3 runs to 13 residues. The germline V and J ends were trimmed by 1 base and 6 bases, with 7 bases remaining between them. The CDR3 nucleotides read TGTGCCAGCAGCTTAGGGGGTGGCAATGAGCAGTTCTTC. It translates to CASSLGGGNEQFF.